This T cell receptor beta chain was sequenced during a study of T cells in localized non-small cell lung cancer. Overall study results and limits: Uninvolved adjacent lung showed peak T cell clonality, exceeding tumor.

CDR3 size: 14 residues. With 0 bases removed from V and 6 bases from J, the gap between germline ends came to 12 bases. In germline, CDR1 is SGHAT, CDR2 FQNNGV. Assay: immunoSEQ multiplex PCR; the TCRdb copy retains only in-frame clones and omits some. Among almost 35,000 clones, just over 90% were seen once, and the ten largest hold 6.5% to 10%. With respect to this clone: Its antigen is unidentified.

The sample in question was peripheral blood, obtained before any cancer treatment. The clonotype comes from a female donor over 55 with stage I lung adenocarcinoma. The chain carries TRBV11-2 and TRBJ2-7; D gene unclear. CDR3: CASSLDLQLTEQYF. CDR3 DNA: TGTGCCAGCAGCTTAGATCTACAGCTAACCGAGCAGTACTTC.